One and the same sample provided the 17 T cell receptor beta chains below, sequenced in a study of blood T cell repertoires in COVID-19. The method was immunoSEQ multiplex PCR; TCRdb's version includes in-frame clones alone and lacks a portion of them. This sample yields 110,000 or so clones, of which about 88% are seen a single time; roughly 8.1% belongs to the top ten. Source material: peripheral blood. The source is a woman aged 70-85 years who had recovered from COVID-19.

The chain has TRBV19 and TRBJ1-2; TRBD1 is a possible D gene (6 bases). The V and J ends lost 1 base and 7 bases respectively, with 10 bases between them. The CDR3 extends over 13 amino acids. Per germline, CDR1 LNHDA and CDR2 SQIVND (reference sequence). The CDR3, as DNA: TGTGCCAGTAGTATAGCCTTGGGGGCTGGCTACACCTTC. Amino acids: CASSIALGAGYTF.

The V and J genes are TRBV3-1 (or the pseudogene TRBV3-2) and TRBJ2-7; TRBD2 agrees at 11 bases. After removal of 3 bases from V and 2 bases from J, the junction contained 15 bases not matched to a gene. The CDR3 covers 19 residues. Germline CDR1 LGHDT, CDR2 YNNKEL (reference sequence). The CDR3, as DNA: TGTGCCAGCAGCCAGCACCTTATTCCCGGGACTAGCGGACCCTACGAGCAGTACTTC. Amino acids: CASSQHLIPGTSGPYEQYF.

The gene calls are TRBV7-8 and TRBJ2-1; a possible D gene is TRBD2 (6 bases). Looked up from germline, CDR1 is SGHVS and CDR2 is FQNEAQ. Deletions cut 3 bases from V and 2 bases from J, with 14 bases between. The CDR3 extends over 16 amino acids. CDR3 region: CASSLLISGTYNEQFF. The CDR3 DNA follows: TGTGCCAGCAGCTTGCTTATTAGCGGCACCTACAATGAGCAGTTCTTC.

CDR3 sequence (DNA): TGTGCCAGCAGCGTAGCAGGGGGCAGGAACATTCAGTACTTC. This codes for CASSVAGGRNIQYF. The chain joins TRBV9 to TRBJ2-4; 8 bases are shared with TRBD1. Germline-derived CDR1 and CDR2 are SGDLS and YYNGEE. CDR3 size: 14 residues. Unmatched junction bases numbered 3, after V lost 0 bases and J lost 7 bases. The full variable domain, in which reference TRBV9 and TRBJ2-4 provide the parts outside the CDR3, is DSGVTQTPKHLITATGQRVTLRCSPRSGDLSVYWYQQSLDQGLQFLIQYYNGEERAKGNILERFSAQQFPDLHSELNLSSLELGDSALYFCASSVAGGRNIQYFGAGTRLSVL.

The V and J genes are TRBV19 and TRBJ2-1, with 12 bases lining up with TRBD2. V was pared by 5 bases and J by 7 bases, with 6 bases of the junction left unmatched. The germline V gene encodes CDR1 LNHDA and CDR2 SQIVND (reference sequence). The CDR3 loop spans 15 amino acids. DNA for the CDR3: TGTGCCAGTAGTCGTGGACTAGCGGGATGGAATGAGCAGTTCTTC. Encoded protein: CASSRGLAGWNEQFF.

The DNA of the CDR3 is TGTGCCAGCTCACCCCCCCTAGCCGAGACACTAGAGCAGTTCTTC. This gives the protein CASSPPLAETLEQFF. V is TRBV18 and J is TRBJ2-1; possibly TRBD2 for D (5 bases). This CDR3 is 15 amino acids long. V lost 3 bases, J lost 10 bases, and 19 bases lay in between. The germline CDR1 and CDR2 sequences are KGHSH and LQKENI.

V is TRBV7-2 and J is TRBJ2-2; a weak D match, TRBD2 (6 bases). In germline, CDR1 is SGHTA, CDR2 FQGNSA. With 5 bases removed from V and 5 bases from J, the gap between germline ends came to 12 bases. There are 14 residues in the CDR3. CDR3 nucleotides: TGTGCCAGCAGCCTCAATGGGGGGACCGGGGAGCTGTTTTTT. Its protein product is CASSLNGGTGELFF.

This clone was seen a few times. The genes are TRBV28 and TRBJ1-5; TRBD1 matches 8 bases. The V gene end was trimmed by 10 bases and the J gene end by 9 bases; junction bases not matched to a gene: 11. Germline V gene data show CDR1 as MDHEN and CDR2 as SYDVKM. This CDR3 contains 13 residues. The CDR3 DNA is TGTGCCATTTCCCAGGGACAGGCTAGGCCCCAGCATTTT. This sequence encodes CAISQGQARPQHF.

The chain links TRBV19 to TRBJ1-1; D not certain. Trimming took off 3 bases at V and 0 bases at J, with 14 bases between the two ends. Looked up from germline, CDR1 is LNHDA and CDR2 is SQIVND (reference sequence). This CDR3 is built from 16 residues. DNA for the CDR3: TGTGCCAGTAGTATCTCGGGAGGAGGAGTGAACACTGAAGCTTTCTTT. This translates into CASSISGGGVNTEAFF.

This clone has only a few counts. This chain uses TRBV19 with TRBJ2-7, with 7 positions matching TRBD2. With 5 bases clipped from V and 3 bases from J, the junction kept 7 bases outside the gene matches. Per the germline V gene, CDR1 is LNHDA and CDR2 is SQIVND (reference sequence). This CDR3 comprises 14 residues. The CDR3 DNA follows: TGTGCCAGTAGTCCCAGCGGGACCAGCTACGAGCAGTACTTC. Protein sequence: CASSPSGTSYEQYF.

V usage is TRBV19 and J usage is TRBJ1-5; unclear D gene. The CDR3 sequence is 20 residues long. Trimming left V 5 bases short and J 1 base short, with 27 bases between. Per germline, CDR1 LNHDA and CDR2 SQIVND (reference sequence). The CDR3 spells CASSVRRNFLSGRSNQPQHF. The CDR3 DNA is TGTGCCAGTAGTGTGCGCAGGAATTTTCTATCGGGGAGGAGCAATCAGCCCCAGCATTTT.

This rearrangement joins TRBV7-6 to TRBJ2-7; D might be TRBD2 (7 bases). Germline V gives CDR1 SGHVS, CDR2 FNYEAQ. CDR3 length: 15 amino acids. Deletions cut 2 bases from V and 0 bases from J, with 11 bases between. CDR3 amino acids: CASSLRGAHSYEQYF. CDR3 DNA: TGTGCCAGCAGCTTACGGGGGGCGCACTCCTACGAGCAGTACTTC.

This chain joins TRBV7-2 and TRBJ2-7; D possibly corresponds to TRBD1 (6 bases). V was clipped by 5 bases and J by 0 bases, with 14 bases between them. The germline gives CDR1 SGHTA, CDR2 FQGNSA. This CDR3 is 15 amino acids long. The CDR3 DNA reads TGTGCCAGCAGCCTCCGGACAGAGAGCTCCTACGAGCAGTACTTC. The encoded protein is CASSLRTESSYEQYF.

The V and J genes are TRBV4-3 and TRBJ2-7; 9 positions match TRBD1. The CDR3 totals 15 residues. Germline V gene lookup returns CDR1 LGHNA and CDR2 YSLEER. With V trimmed by 3 bases and J by 4 bases, 7 bases remained unmatched. CDR3 sequence: CASSQGDREAYEQYF. The CDR3 nucleotides are TGCGCCAGCAGCCAGGGGGACAGGGAAGCGTACGAGCAGTACTTC.

J is TRBJ2-1 and V is TRBV28; no clear D gene. This CDR3 comprises 15 residues. Trimming left V 1 base short and J 2 bases short, with 9 bases between. CDR1 and CDR2 (germline): MDHEN, SYDVKM. In nucleotides, the CDR3 is TGTGCCAGCAGTTTATCCCAGAACCCCTACAATGAGCAGTTCTTC. Translating gives CASSLSQNPYNEQFF.

A note on this clone: At the DNA level, this CDR3 is encoded by other sequences in the same sample as well. V and J are TRBV10-3 and TRBJ1-4, with 8 bases fitting TRBD1. The germline gives CDR1 ENHRY, CDR2 SYGVKD. This CDR3 spans 14 amino acids. The J segment lost 5 bases and the V segment lost 2 bases, leaving 1 base of the junction unmatched. The CDR3 loop is CAISEQGANEKLFF. The CDR3 nucleotides are TGTGCCATCAGTGAGCAGGGGGCGAATGAAAAACTGTTTTTT.

The chain couples TRBV2 to TRBJ2-2; tentative D call: TRBD1 (6 bases). Trimming pared 1 base from V and 3 bases from J, leaving 6 bases between. The CDR3 is 14 residues long. Germline lookup yields CDR1 SNHLY and CDR2 FYNNEI. CDR3 loop: CASSEGQDTGELFF. The CDR3 region has the DNA TGTGCCAGCAGTGAAGGACAGGACACCGGGGAGCTGTTTTTT. The whole variable domain, remainder taken from reference TRBV2 and TRBJ2-2, is EPEVTQTPSHQVTQMGQEVILRCVPISNHLYFYWYRQILGQKVEFLVSFYNNEISEKSEIFDDQFSVERPDGSNFTLKIRSTKLEDSAMYFCASSEGQDTGELFFGEGSRLTVL.